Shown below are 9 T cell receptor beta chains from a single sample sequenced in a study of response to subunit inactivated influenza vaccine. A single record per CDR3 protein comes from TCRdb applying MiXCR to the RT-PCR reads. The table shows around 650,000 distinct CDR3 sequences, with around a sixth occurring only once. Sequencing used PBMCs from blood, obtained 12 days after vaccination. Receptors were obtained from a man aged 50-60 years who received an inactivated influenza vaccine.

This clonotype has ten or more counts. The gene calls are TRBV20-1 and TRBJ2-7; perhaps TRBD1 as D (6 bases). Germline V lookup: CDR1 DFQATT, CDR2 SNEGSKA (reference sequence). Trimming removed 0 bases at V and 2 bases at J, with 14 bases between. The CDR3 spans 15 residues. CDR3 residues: CSAREFRQAAYEQYF. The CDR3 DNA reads TGCAGTGCTAGAGAGTTCCGACAGGCCGCCTACGAGCAGTACTTC.

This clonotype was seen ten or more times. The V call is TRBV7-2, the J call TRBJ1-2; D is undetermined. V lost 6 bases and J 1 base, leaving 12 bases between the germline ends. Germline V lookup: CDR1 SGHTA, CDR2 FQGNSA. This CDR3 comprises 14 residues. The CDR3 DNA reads TGTGCCAGCAGGTACCCCCCAGTTAACTATGGCTACACCTTC. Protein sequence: CASRYPPVNYGYTF.

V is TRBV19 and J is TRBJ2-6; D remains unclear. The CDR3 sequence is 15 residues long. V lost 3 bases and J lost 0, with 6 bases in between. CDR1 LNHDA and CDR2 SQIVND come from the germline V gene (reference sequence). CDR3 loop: CASSIGSSGANVLTF. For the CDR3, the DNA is TGTGCCAGTAGTATTGGCAGCTCTGGGGCCAACGTCCTGACTTTC.

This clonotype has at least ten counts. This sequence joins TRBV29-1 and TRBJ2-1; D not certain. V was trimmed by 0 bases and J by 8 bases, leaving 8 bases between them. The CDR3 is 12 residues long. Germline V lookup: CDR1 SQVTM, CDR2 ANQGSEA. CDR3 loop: CSVEDLGYEQFF. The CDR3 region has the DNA TGCAGCGTTGAAGATCTGGGCTATGAGCAGTTCTTC.

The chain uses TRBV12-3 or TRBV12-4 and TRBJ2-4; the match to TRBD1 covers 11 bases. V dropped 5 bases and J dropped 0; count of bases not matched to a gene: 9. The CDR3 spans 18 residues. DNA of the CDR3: TGTGCCAGCAGTCCGGGACAGGGGGGATTATTAGCCAAAAACATTCAGTACTTC. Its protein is CASSPGQGGLLAKNIQYF.

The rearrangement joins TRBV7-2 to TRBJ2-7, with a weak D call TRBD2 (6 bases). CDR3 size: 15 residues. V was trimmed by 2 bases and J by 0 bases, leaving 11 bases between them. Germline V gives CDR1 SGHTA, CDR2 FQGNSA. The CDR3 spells CASSLISGSSYEQYF. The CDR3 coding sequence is TGTGCCAGCAGCTTAATATCCGGGAGCTCCTACGAGCAGTACTTC.

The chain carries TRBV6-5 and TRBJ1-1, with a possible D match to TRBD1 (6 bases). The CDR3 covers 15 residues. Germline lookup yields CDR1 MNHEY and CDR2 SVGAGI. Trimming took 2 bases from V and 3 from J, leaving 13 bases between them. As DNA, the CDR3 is TGTGCCAGCAGTTACCATGACAAGGGGGACACTGAAGCTTTCTTT. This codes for CASSYHDKGDTEAFF.

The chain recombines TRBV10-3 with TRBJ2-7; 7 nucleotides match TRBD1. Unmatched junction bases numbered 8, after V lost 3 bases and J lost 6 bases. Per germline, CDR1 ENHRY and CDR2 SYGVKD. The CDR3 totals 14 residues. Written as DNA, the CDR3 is TGTGCCATCAGTGAAAGGGGGCAGGGGTTCGAGCAGTACTTC. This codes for CAISERGQGFEQYF.

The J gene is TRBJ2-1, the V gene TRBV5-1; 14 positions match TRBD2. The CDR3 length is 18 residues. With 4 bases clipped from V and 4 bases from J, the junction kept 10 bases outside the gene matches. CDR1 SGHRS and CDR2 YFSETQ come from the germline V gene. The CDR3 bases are TGCGCCAGCAGCCCCGGACTAGCGGGGGGATACCAGTACAATGAGCAGTTCTTC. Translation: CASSPGLAGGYQYNEQFF.